The 24 T cell receptor beta chains listed next were all sequenced from one sample in a study of blood T cell repertoires in COVID-19. Assay used: immunoSEQ multiplex PCR; TCRdb lists only in-frame clones, some missing. The profile shows roughly 50,000 clones, around four fifths of them singletons. The sequenced sample consisted of peripheral blood. The origin of the receptors is a man in his fifties with acute or convalescent COVID-19.

This chain uses TRBV11-2 with TRBJ1-4; 10 positions agree with TRBD1. V trimming: 3 bases; J trimming: 6 bases; junction bases outside the gene matches: 4. Germline loops: CDR1 SGHAT, CDR2 FQNNGV. This CDR3 is 15 amino acids long. As DNA, the CDR3 is TGTGCCAGCAGCTTCGGACAGGGGGGGGATGAAAAACTGTTTTTT. This translates into CASSFGQGGDEKLFF.

This chain connects TRBV11-2 to TRBJ2-1, with TRBD2 matching over 9 bases. The V segment lost 1 base and the J segment 8 bases; nucleotides outside the gene matches: 3. Germline V gene sequence: CDR1 SGHAT, CDR2 FQNNGV. This CDR3 contains 14 residues. CDR3 coding DNA: TGTGCCAGCAGCTTAGGAGTAGCGGGGGATGAGCAGTTCTTC. Encoded protein: CASSLGVAGDEQFF.

V usage is TRBV6-5 and J usage is TRBJ2-7; TRBD1 aligns across 7 bases. The V segment lost 5 bases and the J segment 3 bases; nucleotides outside the gene matches: 4. The CDR3 contains 13 residues. Germline CDR1 is MNHEY and CDR2 is SVGAGI. The CDR3 DNA reads TGTGCCAGCAGTCCCAGGGGGAACTACGAGCAGTACTTC. This encodes CASSPRGNYEQYF.

The chain links TRBV30 to TRBJ2-2, with a weak D call TRBD1 (6 bases). The V gene's germline CDR1 is GTSNPN and CDR2 SVGIG (reference sequence). The CDR3 runs to 13 residues. V was clipped by 4 bases and J by 6 bases, with 12 bases between them. This CDR3 reads CAWNVRGSGELFF. Here the CDR3 DNA reads TGTGCCTGGAATGTCAGGGGCTCCGGGGAGCTGTTTTTT.

This chain uses TRBV28 with TRBJ1-2; TRBD1 might be the D (5 bases). CDR1 and CDR2 (germline): MDHEN, SYDVKM. CDR3 length: 13 residues. With 6 bases removed from V and 7 bases from J, the gap between germline ends came to 15 bases. For the CDR3, the DNA is TGTGCCAGCAGCCACACGCGCAGGGTTGGCTACACCTTC. Amino acid sequence: CASSHTRRVGYTF.

This chain links TRBV13 with TRBJ2-3; 7 bases align to TRBD2. V was clipped by 1 base and J by 3 bases; unmatched bases: 4. From germline, CDR1 is PRHDT and CDR2 FYEKMQ (reference sequence). The CDR3 extends over 15 amino acids. The CDR3 protein is CASSLVGGMTDTQYF. CDR3 sequence (DNA): TGTGCCAGCAGCTTAGTGGGAGGGATGACAGATACGCAGTATTTT.

The chain combines TRBV4-1 with TRBJ2-7; 7 nucleotides agree with TRBD2. Germline V lookup: CDR1 MGHRA, CDR2 YSYEKL. The CDR3 covers 14 residues. J gave up 5 bases and V 0 bases, and 4 bases lay outside the gene matches. The CDR3 loop reads CASSQDRGEHEQYF. The CDR3 nucleotides are TGCGCCAGCAGCCAAGACCGGGGGGAGCACGAGCAGTACTTC.

The rearrangement joins TRBV18 to TRBJ2-7, with TRBD1 matching 8 bases. This CDR3 region has 14 residues. The ends lost 4 bases at V and 2 bases at J; junction bases unmatched: 4. CDR1 and CDR2 (germline): KGHSH, LQKENI. CDR3 bases: TGTGCCAGCTCACGCGGACAGGGCCCCTACGAGCAGTACTTC. Translating gives CASSRGQGPYEQYF.

The chain is built from TRBV28 and TRBJ2-3; 12 positions match TRBD1. The trim removed 10 bases at V and 4 bases at J, leaving 18 bases unmatched. This CDR3 spans 18 amino acids. Per germline, CDR1 MDHEN and CDR2 SYDVKM. CDR3 amino acids: CATSSAGTGGFYADTQYF. The CDR3, as DNA: TGTGCCACCTCCAGCGCAGGGACAGGGGGCTTTTATGCAGATACGCAGTATTTT.

The chain is built from TRBV7-3 and TRBJ2-1, with D possibly being TRBD2 (7 bases). In germline, CDR1 is SGHTA, CDR2 FQGTGA. This CDR3 contains 15 residues. V lost 4 bases and J lost 7, with 17 bases in between. The DNA of the CDR3 is TGTGCCAGCAGCTCTACGGGGGGCCGTAAAAATGAGCAGTTCTTC. Protein product: CASSSTGGRKNEQFF.

This clone was counted a few times. This chain uses TRBV19 with TRBJ2-3; TRBD1 aligns across 7 bases. Germline V gene lookup returns CDR1 LNHDA and CDR2 SQIVND (reference sequence). J lost 4 bases, V lost 5 bases, and 9 bases had no gene match. The length of the CDR3 is 15 residues. The CDR3 loop reads CASSVDPQGADTQYF. Here the CDR3 DNA reads TGTGCCAGTAGTGTGGACCCCCAGGGGGCAGATACGCAGTATTTT.

The genes are TRBV19 and TRBJ1-5; TRBD1 matches at 9 bases. The CDR3 loop spans 15 amino acids. Germline V CDR1 and CDR2: LNHDA, SQIVND (reference sequence). Trimming cost V 7 bases and J 7 bases; bases outside gene matches: 11. The CDR3: CASNLSGQGRQPQHF. The CDR3 DNA is TGTGCCAGTAACCTGTCGGGACAGGGAAGGCAGCCCCAGCATTTT.

The chain recombines TRBV12-3 or TRBV12-4 with TRBJ1-3; no clear D gene. Trimming removed 5 bases from V and 1 base from J, with 3 bases in between. CDR3 length: 12 residues. Here the CDR3 reads CASSQSGNTIYF. The DNA of the CDR3 is TGTGCCAGCAGTCAATCTGGAAACACCATATATTTT.

The rearrangement links TRBV28 to TRBJ1-1, with D unclear. Trimming took 6 bases from V and 11 from J, leaving 16 bases between them. This CDR3 is built from 12 residues. Germline lookup yields CDR1 MDHEN and CDR2 SYDVKM. In DNA form, the CDR3 reads TGTGCCAGCAGCCAGGAGCGGGTGCTGGCTTTCTTT. As protein: CASSQERVLAFF.

This chain links TRBV11-2 with TRBJ1-6, with 11 bases fitting TRBD1. In germline, CDR1 is SGHAT, CDR2 FQNNGV. The CDR3 has 15 amino acids. J was trimmed by 7 bases and V by 4 bases; bases with no gene match: 3. Here the CDR3 DNA reads TGTGCCAGCAGCTCCCGGACAGGGGGCAATTCACCCCTCCACTTT. The encoded protein is CASSSRTGGNSPLHF.

Within the sample, this clone is medium-sized (0.01 to 0.1%). The DNA of the CDR3 is TGTGCCAGCAGTTTAGTACCGGGACTGGCCTACGAGCAGTACTTC. Its protein is CASSLVPGLAYEQYF. The rearrangement uses TRBV27 and TRBJ2-7; possibly TRBD2 for D (6 bases). V lost 2 bases to trimming and J lost 2 bases, with 13 bases between them. CDR1 is MNHEY, CDR2 SMNVEV, per germline (reference sequence). This CDR3 spans 15 amino acids.

The genes are TRBV5-1 and TRBJ2-3; 13 nucleotides align to TRBD2. Germline lookup yields CDR1 SGHRS and CDR2 YFSETQ. V was pared by 3 bases and J by 5 bases, with 6 bases of the junction left unmatched. This CDR3 has 16 residues. The CDR3 region is CASSSGLAGMVDTQYF. The CDR3 DNA sequence: TGCGCCAGCAGCTCGGGACTAGCGGGAATGGTAGATACGCAGTATTTT.

The chain has TRBV19 and TRBJ2-1, with 13 bases fitting TRBD2. The ends lost 6 bases at V and 4 bases at J; junction bases unmatched: 18. Germline loops: CDR1 LNHDA, CDR2 SQIVND (reference sequence). CDR3 length equals 20 residues. CDR3 bases: TGTGCCAGTAGCCCTCCTCCTCAATGGACTAGCGGGAGTTTATACAATGAGCAGTTCTTC. It yields the protein CASSPPPQWTSGSLYNEQFF.

The chain carries TRBV19 and TRBJ2-3; D is perhaps TRBD2 (5 bases). CDR3 length: 15 residues. The germline V gene encodes CDR1 LNHDA and CDR2 SQIVND (reference sequence). Trimming removed 6 bases from V and 1 base from J, with 14 bases in between. CDR3: CASSGGGPRTDTQYF. CDR3 nucleotides: TGTGCCAGTAGCGGAGGAGGACCCCGCACAGATACGCAGTATTTT.

V gene TRBV12-3 or TRBV12-4 combines with J gene TRBJ2-2; 7 nucleotides align to TRBD2. V lost 5 bases, J lost 6 bases, and 3 bases stayed unmatched. The CDR3 runs 13 residues. CDR3 sequence reads: CASSEGLAGELFF. DNA of the CDR3: TGTGCCAGCAGTGAAGGACTAGCCGGGGAGCTGTTTTTT.

This clone was observed at least ten times. This chain links TRBV27 with TRBJ1-5; a weak D match, TRBD1 (5 bases). This CDR3 region has 16 residues. Trimming shortened V by 5 bases and J by 1 base, and 15 bases separated the two germline ends. Germline assignment: CDR1 MNHEY and CDR2 SMNVEV (reference sequence). The CDR3 here is CASSPSLGASNQPQHF. The CDR3 region has the DNA TGTGCCAGCAGTCCCTCTTTAGGGGCCAGCAATCAGCCCCAGCATTTT.

This clone was counted a single time. CDR3 nucleotide sequence: TGCGCCAGCAGCCAGATTGCGGGACAGGGGACGTACGAGCAGTACTTC. Translation: CASSQIAGQGTYEQYF. The chain recombines TRBV4-1 with TRBJ2-7, with 10 bases identical to TRBD1. Trimming took 3 bases from V and 4 from J; bases not matched to a gene: 9. The CDR3 spans 16 residues. CDR1 MGHRA and CDR2 YSYEKL come from the germline V gene.

The rearrangement links TRBV28 to TRBJ2-3; 10 bases line up with TRBD2. V dropped 1 base and J dropped 4; count of bases not matched to a gene: 5. The CDR3 spans 16 residues. Germline lookup yields CDR1 MDHEN and CDR2 SYDVKM. The CDR3 is CASSLSSGSRSDTQYF. CDR3 nucleotide sequence: TGTGCCAGCAGTTTATCTAGCGGGAGTAGGTCAGATACGCAGTATTTT.

The chain employs TRBV5-4 and TRBJ2-1, with 9 bases fitting TRBD1. The CDR3 is 13 amino acids. The junction had 3 bases not matched to a gene; V was cut back by 3 bases and J by 8 bases. In germline, CDR1 is SGHNT, CDR2 YYREEE (reference sequence). This CDR3 is CASSSGTGYEQFF. In nucleotides, the CDR3 is TGTGCCAGCAGCTCCGGGACAGGGTATGAGCAGTTCTTC.